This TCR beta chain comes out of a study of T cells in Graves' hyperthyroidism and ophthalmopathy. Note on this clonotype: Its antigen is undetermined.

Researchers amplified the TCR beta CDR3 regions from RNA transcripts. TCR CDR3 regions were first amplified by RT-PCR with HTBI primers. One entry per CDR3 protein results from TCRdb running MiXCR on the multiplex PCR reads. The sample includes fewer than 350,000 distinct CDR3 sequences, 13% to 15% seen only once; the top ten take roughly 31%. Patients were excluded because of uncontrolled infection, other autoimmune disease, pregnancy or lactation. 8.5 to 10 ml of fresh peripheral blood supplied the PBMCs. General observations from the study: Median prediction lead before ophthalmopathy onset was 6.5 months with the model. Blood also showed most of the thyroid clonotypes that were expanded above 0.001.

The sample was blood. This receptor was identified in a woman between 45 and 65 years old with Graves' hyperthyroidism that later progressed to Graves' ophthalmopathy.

The CDR3 nucleotides are TGTGCCAGCAGCACCGGGACGCTAACCTACGAGCAGTACTTC. Translation gives CASSTGTLTYEQYF. The V call is TRBV7-2, the J call TRBJ2-7; either TRBD1 or TRBD2 may supply D (5 bases each). CDR1 SGHTA and CDR2 FQGNSA come from the germline V gene. V was clipped by 5 bases and J by 2 bases, with 13 bases between them. This CDR3 spans 14 amino acids.